The clone carrying this T cell receptor (beta chain) was detected once. Positively selected for CCR7, the CD45RO-negative cells used as naive CD8 cells excluded terminally differentiated effector memory CD45RA+ cells. Clones were sequenced by immunoSEQ multiplex PCR, and TCRdb holds only the in-frame ones, with some missing. The sample yields hundreds of thousands of clones, 90% to 95% seen once. This sample is part of a study of shared clonotypes between healthy human individuals. CDR1 is SGHVS and CDR2 is FNYEAQ in the germline V gene. V was cut by 5 bases and J by 4 bases, with 8 bases left in between. The CDR3 has 13 amino acids.

This sequence originates from a young man in good health. The chain is built from TRBV7-6 and TRBJ2-2; D is unresolved. The sequencing input was naive CD8+ T cells sorted from blood. CDR3 coding DNA: TGTGCCAGCAGCGCGGCGGCCACCGGGGAGCTGTTTTTT. Translating it yields CASSAAATGELFF.